This T cell receptor beta chain was sequenced in a study of vaccination effects on CD4 cells after COVID-19. Study details: Post-vaccine sampling occurred a median 72 days after the second dose.

Sequenced by immunoSEQ multiplex PCR; TCRdb stores in-frame clones only, minus some. The sample lists 30,000 to 40,000 clones; approximately 64% were seen once. The study, taken as a whole, reports: Cross-reactivity toward common cold coronaviruses was confined to only 1 of 255 vaccine-induced clones in healthy vaccinees.

This clone was seen once. Its specificity is unknown. Viral peptide pool expansion of antigen-specific CD4+ T cells preceded sequencing in the ViraFEST assay. Subsequent to a culture period of nine to ten days, CD4+ T cells were isolated. Vaccination of participants consisted of two doses of either the BNT162b2 or mRNA-1273 vaccine. Each vaccine recipient was nucleocapsid antibody negative and had no prior SARS-CoV-2 infection. Cells had half their medium changed to IL-2 medium on days 3 and 7. The sequences come from CD4+ T cells from PBMCs cultured with SARS-CoV-2 spike peptides, collected after COVID-19 vaccination. This sequence was found in a human donor who received a COVID-19 vaccine.

CDR3 loop: CASSPPTGQETQYF. The CDR3 coding sequence is TGTGCCAGCTCACCACCGACAGGGCAAGAGACCCAGTACTTC. J is TRBJ2-5 and V is TRBV18; 7 bases agree with TRBD1. This CDR3 has 14 amino acids. Germline V gene lookup returns CDR1 KGHSH and CDR2 LQKENI. The trim removed 0 bases at V and 2 bases at J, leaving 0 bases unmatched.